A single sample gave rise to the 20 T cell receptor beta chains below, sequenced in a study of blood T cell repertoires in COVID-19 (dated by TCRdb to 2019 to 2021). The method was the immunoSEQ multiplex PCR assay. In TCRdb, the immuneACCESS table is reduced to in-frame sequences with V and J assigned. These tables do not hold every clone; where another copy was compared, an unresolved V gene accounts for under half, and the others remain unexplained. The sample records about 110,000 clones, over 65% of which are singletons. Roughly 18% of the sample comes from the top ten. What was sequenced was peripheral blood. These receptors all stem from a woman aged 60 to 75 with acute or convalescent COVID-19.

This chain connects TRBV11-3 to TRBJ2-1; TRBD1 matches at 8 bases. The J segment lost 9 bases and the V segment lost 6 bases, leaving 16 bases of the junction unmatched. The length of the CDR3 is 16 residues. Per germline, CDR1 SGHNT and CDR2 YENEEA. CDR3: CASSRGQGQVVPEQFF. The CDR3 bases are TGTGCCAGCAGTCGCGGACAGGGTCAAGTAGTGCCTGAGCAGTTCTTC.

The chain is built from TRBV12-5 and TRBJ1-3; tentative D call: TRBD1 (6 bases). The V end was cut by 1 base, the J end by 3 bases, with 13 bases between. Germline V gene lookup returns CDR1 LGHNT and CDR2 FRNRAP. The CDR3 contains 16 residues. The CDR3 bases are TGTGCTAGTGGTTTGGCATCCGGGACACTTGGAAACACCATATATTTT. Encoded protein: CASGLASGTLGNTIYF.

The CDR3 DNA reads as TGCGCCAGCAGCTTCCGGACTTTGGAACGCGAGCAGTACTTC. Translating it yields CASSFRTLEREQYF. This rearrangement joins TRBV5-1 to TRBJ2-7; D is possibly TRBD2 (5 bases). The CDR3 consists of 14 residues. V was clipped by 2 bases and J by 6 bases, with 15 bases between them. Germline CDR1 reads SGHRS; CDR2 reads YFSETQ.

V usage is TRBV12-5 and J usage is TRBJ1-2; D ambiguous. CDR1 is LGHNT, CDR2 FRNRAP, per germline. The CDR3 is made up of 12 amino acids. Trimming removed 7 bases from V and 4 bases from J, with 10 bases in between. CDR3 in amino acids: CASALEAYGYTF. As DNA, the CDR3 is TGTGCTAGTGCCCTGGAGGCCTATGGCTACACCTTC.

This rearrangement joins TRBV20-1 to TRBJ1-4; no clear D. V shed 3 bases and J shed 8 bases, with 13 bases lying between them. The CDR3 runs to 13 residues. The germline V gene has CDR1 DFQATT and CDR2 SNEGSKA (reference sequence). The CDR3 region has the DNA TGCAGTGCTAGTGAAGGAGTAGAGGAAAAACTGTTTTTT. Protein sequence: CSASEGVEEKLFF.

CDR3 coding DNA: TGTGCCAGCAGTACCGGACTGAGCTCCTACGAGCAGTACTTC. It is translated as CASSTGLSSYEQYF. V and J are TRBV2 and TRBJ2-7; tentative D call: TRBD2 (5 bases). The germline V and J ends were trimmed by 5 bases and 0 bases, with 11 bases remaining between them. The CDR3 is 14 residues long. Germline V gene lookup returns CDR1 SNHLY and CDR2 FYNNEI.

This clone was recorded only once. This chain uses TRBV28 with TRBJ1-2, with 9 bases lining up with TRBD1. The CDR3 contains 16 residues. V dropped 5 bases and J dropped 7; count of bases not matched to a gene: 14. Germline V gene data show CDR1 as MDHEN and CDR2 as SYDVKM. The CDR3 bases are TGTGCCAGCAGTACCTTCCACAGGGGGCAGGGAGGTGGCTACACCTTC. It yields the protein CASSTFHRGQGGGYTF.

The V and J genes are TRBV27 and TRBJ1-6, with 7 positions matching TRBD1. V lost 7 bases, J lost 7 bases, and 7 bases stayed unmatched. This CDR3 has 14 residues. Germline V gives CDR1 MNHEY, CDR2 SMNVEV (reference sequence). The CDR3 loop is CASTYTGANSPLHF. CDR3 nucleotides: TGTGCCAGCACATATACAGGGGCCAATTCACCCCTCCACTTT.

V gene TRBV3-1 (or the pseudogene TRBV3-2) combines with J gene TRBJ1-1; a weak D match, TRBD1 (5 bases). V was shortened by 6 bases and J by 5 bases, with 10 bases between the two germline ends. Germline lookup yields CDR1 LGHDT and CDR2 YNNKEL (reference sequence). The CDR3 length is 12 residues. The chain's CDR3 is CASSLGLTEAFF. CDR3 bases: TGTGCCAGCAGTCTGGGGCTTACTGAAGCTTTCTTT.

The chain combines TRBV7-5 with TRBJ2-7; no DNA check was done on the table's D call, TRBD1. TRBV7-5 is assigned pseudogene status. This CDR3 comprises 15 residues. The CDR3 reads CARSFGPGQTYEQYF. The CDR3 DNA is TGTGCCAGAAGCTTTGGGCCGGGACAGACCTACGAGCAGTACTTC.

The sample holds one count of this clone. This sequence joins TRBV7-9 and TRBJ1-1; TRBD1 might be the D (5 bases). Per the germline V gene, CDR1 is SEHNR and CDR2 is FQNEAQ (reference sequence). This CDR3 has 14 amino acids. Trimming removed 3 bases at V and 5 bases at J, with 13 bases between. As DNA, the CDR3 is TGTGCCAGCAGCTTCCCGGGGCGGGAGACTGAAGCTTTCTTT. Its translation: CASSFPGRETEAFF.

The chain joins TRBV5-1 to TRBJ1-2, with TRBD1 as a possible D gene (5 bases). V shed 3 bases and J shed 7 bases, with 10 bases lying between them. CDR1 and CDR2 (germline): SGHRS, YFSETQ. There are 12 residues in the CDR3. The DNA of the CDR3 is TGCGCCAGCAGCTGGGGGGAGAGTGGCTACACCTTC. This gives the protein CASSWGESGYTF.

The V and J genes are TRBV28 and TRBJ1-2, with a possible D match to TRBD1 (5 bases). Looked up from germline, CDR1 is MDHEN and CDR2 is SYDVKM. The CDR3 runs to 14 residues. The germline V and J ends were trimmed by 5 bases and 2 bases, with 12 bases remaining between them. CDR3 sequence (DNA): TGTGCCAGCAGTAAAGGAGGGACCAACTATGGCTACACCTTC. It yields the protein CASSKGGTNYGYTF.

V and J are TRBV28 and TRBJ1-6, with D possibly matching TRBD1 (5 bases). This CDR3 contains 13 residues. Germline V CDR1 and CDR2: MDHEN, SYDVKM. V was clipped by 6 bases and J by 10 bases, with 13 bases between them. CDR3 amino acids: CASRGLPGSPLHF. The CDR3 DNA reads as TGTGCCAGCAGGGGGCTCCCCGGGTCACCCCTCCACTTT. The variable domain in full, completed from reference TRBV28 and TRBJ1-6, reads DVKVTQSSRYLVKRTGEKVFLECVQDMDHENMFWYRQDPGLGLRLIYFSYDVKMKEKGDIPEGYSVSREKKERFSLILESASTNQTSMYLCASRGLPGSPLHFGNGTRLTVT.

The chain links TRBV28 to TRBJ1-1; 9 nucleotides match TRBD1. The V segment lost 2 bases and the J segment 9 bases; nucleotides outside the gene matches: 4. Germline lookup yields CDR1 MDHEN and CDR2 SYDVKM. CDR3 length: 13 residues. The CDR3 nucleotides are TGTGCCAGCAGTTTAGGATACAGGGGGCAAGCTTTCTTT. It codes for CASSLGYRGQAFF.

This clone appeared once. The chain carries TRBV5-1 and TRBJ1-2; D is ambiguous. Trimming removed 4 bases from V and 0 bases from J, with 13 bases in between. In germline, CDR1 is SGHRS, CDR2 YFSETQ. CDR3 length: 15 residues. The CDR3 loop is CASSPDGRANYGYTF. The CDR3 nucleotides are TGCGCCAGCAGCCCGGACGGGAGAGCTAACTATGGCTACACCTTC.

The chain is built from TRBV19 and TRBJ2-6; TRBD1 is a possible D gene (6 bases). There are 14 residues in the CDR3. V dropped 6 bases and J dropped 9 bases, with 15 bases sitting between them. Germline V gene data show CDR1 as LNHDA and CDR2 as SQIVND (reference sequence). The CDR3 region has the DNA TGTGCCAGTAGCCTGGGACATGCCATCAACGTCCTGACTTTC. Its protein is CASSLGHAINVLTF.

This clone was recorded a few times. V and J are TRBV11-1 and TRBJ1-2; D is possibly TRBD1 (5 bases). Looked up from germline, CDR1 is SGHAT and CDR2 is FQDESV (reference sequence). V gave up 7 bases and J gave up 3 bases, with 15 bases separating them. The CDR3 has 14 residues. The CDR3 sequence: CASTRGDLDYGYTF. The CDR3 region has the DNA TGTGCCAGCACCCGGGGGGACTTGGACTATGGCTACACCTTC.

The genes are TRBV11-2 and TRBJ2-1; TRBD2 is a possible D gene (5 bases). Trimming left V 5 bases short and J 8 bases short, with 22 bases between. The CDR3 is 16 amino acids. Germline assignment: CDR1 SGHAT and CDR2 FQNNGV. The CDR3 reads CASSHVLDPLADEQFF. CDR3 nucleotide sequence: TGTGCCAGCAGCCATGTACTAGATCCCCTCGCGGATGAGCAGTTCTTC.

This clone was seen a handful of times. The genes are TRBV5-4 and TRBJ2-5; tentatively, D is TRBD2 (5 bases). This CDR3 spans 14 amino acids. V shed 3 bases and J shed 1 base, with 10 bases lying between them. Germline V gene lookup returns CDR1 SGHNT and CDR2 YYREEE (reference sequence). CDR3 in DNA: TGTGCCAGCAGCTCTGGAGGCAGCCAAGAGACCCAGTACTTC. As protein: CASSSGGSQETQYF.